The source of this T cell receptor (beta chain) is a study of cytotoxic CD8 clonotypes in ibrutinib-treated CLL. Study-wide context: Specimens for response were gathered following a median approximately 12 months of therapy, spanning 6 to 36.

TCRdb's table, derived via immunoSEQ multiplex PCR, lists solely in-frame clones and lacks some. The sample includes 150,000 or so clones, over 75% of them seen just once. In germline, CDR1 is MDHEN, CDR2 SYDVKM. This CDR3 has 15 amino acids. V lost 2 bases and J lost 3, with 11 bases in between. Regarding the study as a whole: Baseline clonality, higher than in age-matched healthy donors, tracked circulating CD8+ T-cell counts. The clonality went up when patients responded to ibrutinib and dropped back toward baseline at progression.

As concerns this clone: The antigen is not known.

This specimen consisted of PBMCs, obtained after 24 months of ibrutinib treatment. This chain connects TRBV28 to TRBJ1-5; possibly TRBD1 for D (6 bases). The source of this sequence is a human donor with chronic lymphocytic leukemia. The CDR3 loop reads CASSLTDRYNQPQHF. The CDR3 nucleotides read TGTGCCAGCAGTTTAACGGACAGATACAATCAGCCCCAGCATTTT.